This TCR beta chain was sequenced in a study of blood T cell repertoires in COVID-19. Study at large: The cDNA or gDNA used as material had been derived from T cells, B-cell-depleted T cells, or PBMCs.

Participants, roughly 18 to 90 years old, spanned 24 US areas. Participants reported their clinical history, and cohort assignment relied on those reports. Two negative PCRs, clearance, or symptom resolution characterized the recovered Cohort 3 donors. This CDR3 spans 13 amino acids. Germline trimming cut 5 bases from V and 6 bases from J; bases unmatched to any gene: 6. Germline V gives CDR1 MRHNA, CDR2 SNTAGT. Sequencing was performed with immunoSEQ multiplex PCR; in TCRdb, only in-frame clones are kept and a portion is missing. Here the sample spans about 270,000 clones, approximately 92% being singletons. This clone was recorded once.

The sequence came from a woman under 30 who had recovered from COVID-19. This rearrangement joins TRBV6-4 to TRBJ1-1; 7 nucleotides align to TRBD1. Specimen: PBMCs or T cells enriched from blood (not recorded which). For the CDR3, the DNA is TGTGCCAGCAGTACAGGGGATGTTCCTGAAGCTTTCTTT. Amino acid sequence: CASSTGDVPEAFF.